The table lists the clone carrying this T cell receptor (beta chain) with a count of one. Its antigen is still unknown. The V and J ends lost 5 bases and 3 bases respectively, with 15 bases between them. Germline V CDR1 and CDR2: SEHNR, FQNEAQ (reference sequence). The length of the CDR3 is 15 residues. This record belongs to a study of cytomegalovirus exposure and HLA in healthy donors. The study, taken as a whole, reports: The study recorded 150 to 200 TCR beta chains that were cytomegalovirus-associated.

With 60 Vbeta and 13 Jbeta primers, the PCR was carried out. Produced via immunoSEQ multiplex PCR; TCRdb's table is partial and in-frame only. The table includes 150,000 to 200,000 clones, under 85% detected once. Sequencing used PBMCs. This chain joins TRBV7-9 and TRBJ2-3; D unresolved. This TCR came from a woman aged 25 to 45 in good health and CMV-seronegative. The CDR3 protein is CASSTRVGGTDTQYF. The CDR3 bases are TGTGCCAGCAGCACCCGGGTAGGCGGTACAGATACGCAGTATTTT. The variable domain in full, with the rest retrieved from reference TRBV7-9 and TRBJ2-3, is DTGVSQNPRHKITKRGQNVTFRCDPISEHNRLYWYRQTLGQGPEFLTYFQNEAQLEKSRLLSDRFSAERPKGSFSTLEIQRTEQGDSAMYLCASSTRVGGTDTQYFGPGTRLTVL.